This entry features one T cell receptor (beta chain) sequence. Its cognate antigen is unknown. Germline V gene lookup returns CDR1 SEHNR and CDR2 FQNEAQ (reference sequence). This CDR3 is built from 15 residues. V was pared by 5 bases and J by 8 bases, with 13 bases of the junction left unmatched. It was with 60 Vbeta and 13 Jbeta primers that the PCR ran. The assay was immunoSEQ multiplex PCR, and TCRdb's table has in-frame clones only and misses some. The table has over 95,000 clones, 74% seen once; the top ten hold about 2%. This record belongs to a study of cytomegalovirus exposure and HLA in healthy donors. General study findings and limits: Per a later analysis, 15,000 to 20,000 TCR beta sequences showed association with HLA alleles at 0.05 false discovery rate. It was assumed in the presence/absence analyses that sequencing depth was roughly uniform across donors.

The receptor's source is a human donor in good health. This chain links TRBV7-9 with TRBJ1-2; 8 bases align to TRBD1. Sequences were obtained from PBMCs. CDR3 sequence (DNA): TGTGCCAGCAGCAAAAGCCCCGACAGGGGCGACGGCTACACCTTC. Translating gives CASSKSPDRGDGYTF. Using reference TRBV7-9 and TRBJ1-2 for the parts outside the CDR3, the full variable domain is DTGVSQNPRHKITKRGQNVTFRCDPISEHNRLYWYRQTLGQGPEFLTYFQNEAQLEKSRLLSDRFSAERPKGSFSTLEIQRTEQGDSAMYLCASSKSPDRGDGYTFGSGTRLTVV.